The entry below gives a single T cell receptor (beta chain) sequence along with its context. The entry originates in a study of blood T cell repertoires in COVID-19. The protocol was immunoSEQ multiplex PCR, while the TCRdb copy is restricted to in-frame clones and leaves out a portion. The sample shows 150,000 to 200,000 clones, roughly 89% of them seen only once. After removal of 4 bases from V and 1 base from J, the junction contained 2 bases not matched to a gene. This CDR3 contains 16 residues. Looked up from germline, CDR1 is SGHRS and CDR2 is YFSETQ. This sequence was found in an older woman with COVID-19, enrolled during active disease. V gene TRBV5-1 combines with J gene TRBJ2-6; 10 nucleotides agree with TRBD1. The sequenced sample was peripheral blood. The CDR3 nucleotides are TGCGCCAGCAGCCCGGGACAGGGGTCTGGGGCCAACGTCCTGACTTTC. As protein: CASSPGQGSGANVLTF.